What follows are 8 T cell receptor beta chains derived from one specimen sequenced in a study of blood T cell repertoires in COVID-19 (dated by TCRdb to between 2020 and 2021). Receptor libraries were prepared by the immunoSEQ multiplex PCR assay. TCRdb holds this immuneACCESS table with in-frame rearrangements only. Some clones are missing; in checked studies, unresolved V genes explain under half, and the rest has no known cause. In all, the sample holds fewer than 150,000 clones, and 70% to 85% of those were seen once. The ten largest clones take up approximately 6.5% of the sample. Specimen: peripheral blood. These receptors were taken from a human donor in a cohort sampled during active COVID-19.

The genes are TRBV5-6 and TRBJ1-4; tentative D call: TRBD1 (6 bases). Germline V gene lookup returns CDR1 SGHDT and CDR2 YYEEEE. V was pared by 0 bases and J by 6 bases, with 15 bases between. This CDR3 comprises 16 residues. The CDR3 region has the DNA TGTGCCAGCAGCTTGGGAAATCCCGGGACACATGAAAAACTGTTTTTT. This translates into CASSLGNPGTHEKLFF.

The chain recombines TRBV7-2 with TRBJ2-3, with TRBD2 identical over 15 bases. The CDR3 is 18 amino acids. The ends lost 1 base at V and 1 base at J; junction bases unmatched: 3. Germline-derived CDR1 and CDR2 are SGHTA and FQGNSA. The CDR3 region has the DNA TGTGCCAGCAGCTTAGGGACTAGCGGGGGGGTTGGCACAGATACGCAGTATTTT. Translation gives CASSLGTSGGVGTDTQYF.

The gene calls are TRBV4-3 and TRBJ2-3, with TRBD2 matching 9 bases. This CDR3 comprises 21 residues. J lost 3 bases, V lost 0 bases, and 19 bases had no gene match. CDR1 LGHNA and CDR2 YSLEER come from the germline V gene. The CDR3, as DNA: TGCGCCAGCAGCCAAGAACCGGTCAGCGGGGGGCGGGTATTAGGGACAGATACGCAGTATTTT. This gives the protein CASSQEPVSGGRVLGTDTQYF.

The chain joins TRBV9 to TRBJ2-1, with D perhaps TRBD1 (5 bases). V was pared by 5 bases and J by 6 bases, with 15 bases between. The length of the CDR3 is 14 residues. Germline V lookup: CDR1 SGDLS, CDR2 YYNGEE. The CDR3 loop is CASRRSPQGNEQFF. The CDR3 DNA follows: TGTGCCAGCAGGAGGTCCCCGCAGGGCAATGAGCAGTTCTTC.

The gene calls are TRBV29-1 and TRBJ1-2; D gene ambiguous. The CDR3 is 11 amino acids. Trimming shortened V by 3 bases and J by 4 bases, and 6 bases separated the two germline ends. Germline CDR1 reads SQVTM; CDR2 reads ANQGSEA. The DNA for the CDR3 is TGCAGCGTTGACAGATCCTATGGCTACACCTTC. Translated, it gives CSVDRSYGYTF.

This CDR3 is CASSYAWGVTGELFF. CDR3 in DNA: TGTGCCAGCAGTTACGCTTGGGGGGTAACCGGGGAGCTGTTTTTT. The genes are TRBV6-2 or TRBV6-3 and TRBJ2-2, with D perhaps TRBD2 (6 bases). Germline assignment: CDR1 MNHEY and CDR2 SVGEGT. V shed 2 bases and J shed 5 bases, with 12 bases lying between them. This CDR3 is built from 15 residues.

CDR3 region: CASSQDGGDSPLHF. The DNA for the CDR3 is TGTGCCAGCAGCCAAGATGGCGGGGATTCACCCCTCCACTTT. This sequence joins TRBV3-1 (or the pseudogene TRBV3-2) and TRBJ1-6; no firm D call. The germline CDR1 and CDR2 sequences are LGHDT and YNNKEL (reference sequence). The CDR3 contains 14 residues. V gave up 0 bases and J gave up 8 bases, with 8 bases separating them.

This sequence joins TRBV19 and TRBJ1-1; TRBD1 matches at 8 bases. The CDR3 length is 15 residues. V lost 8 bases and J lost 5; bases outside the gene matches: 13. Germline V gene sequence: CDR1 LNHDA, CDR2 SQIVND (reference sequence). CDR3 region: CASFFFGQGGTEAFF. The CDR3 DNA reads TGTGCCAGTTTCTTTTTTGGACAGGGAGGAACTGAAGCTTTCTTT.